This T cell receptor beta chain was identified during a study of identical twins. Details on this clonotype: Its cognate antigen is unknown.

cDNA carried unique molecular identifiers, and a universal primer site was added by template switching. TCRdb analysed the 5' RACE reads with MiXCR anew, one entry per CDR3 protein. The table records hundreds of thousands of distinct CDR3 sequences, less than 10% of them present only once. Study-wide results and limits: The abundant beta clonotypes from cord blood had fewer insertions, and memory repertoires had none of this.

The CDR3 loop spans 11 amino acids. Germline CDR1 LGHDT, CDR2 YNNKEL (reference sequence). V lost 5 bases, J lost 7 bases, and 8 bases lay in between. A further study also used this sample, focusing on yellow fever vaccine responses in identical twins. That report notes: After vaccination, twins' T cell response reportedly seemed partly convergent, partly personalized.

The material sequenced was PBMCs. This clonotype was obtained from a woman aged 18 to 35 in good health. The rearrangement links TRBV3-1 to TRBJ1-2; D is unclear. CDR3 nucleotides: TGTGCCAGCAGCATTTTAGGTGGCTACACCTTC. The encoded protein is CASSILGGYTF.